A selection of T cell receptor beta chains follows, all from one sample in a study of blood T cell repertoires in COVID-19. Profiled with immunoSEQ multiplex PCR; TCRdb holds only in-frame clones, not every one. The sample yields about 43,000 clones, around 90% seen once. Sequenced sample: peripheral blood. All receptors come from a human donor in a cohort sampled during active COVID-19. Both conserved end residues are part of each CDR3. D genes are given only for firm matches. Clone size, where shown, is once, few, many, or a class for clones that have expanded.

D gene | CDR3 length | J gene | V gene | clone size | CDR3 protein | CDR3 DNA
. | 16 | TRBJ1-2 | TRBV28 | . | CASSSFTTAFNYGYTF | TGTGCCAGTAGTTCTTTCACGACAGCTTTCAACTATGGCTACACCTTC
TRBD1 | 15 | TRBJ2-2 | TRBV4-2 | . | CASTGQGRNTGELFF | TGTGCCAGCACCGGACAGGGCCGGAACACCGGGGAGCTGTTTTTT
TRBD1 | 14 | TRBJ2-5 | TRBV5-1 | . | CASSLKTGGMVQYF | TGCGCCAGCAGCTTGAAGACAGGGGGGATGGTCCAGTACTTC
TRBD2 | 12 | TRBJ2-3 | TRBV19 | . | CASSGGGDTQYF | TGTGCCAGTTCGGGAGGTGGGGATACGCAGTATTTT
TRBD2 | 15 | TRBJ2-3 | TRBV13 | once | CASSLNGRVTDTQYF | TGTGCCAGCAGCTTAAACGGGAGGGTTACAGATACGCAGTATTTT
. | 20 | TRBJ1-1 | TRBV19 | . | CASSISIEDPGWRERAEAFF | TGTGCCAGTAGTATTAGCATCGAGGACCCCGGTTGGAGGGAACGCGCTGAAGCTTTCTTT
. | 14 | TRBJ2-3 | TRBV3-1/TRBV3-2 | once | CASSQGALTDTQYF | TGTGCCAGCAGCCAGGGGGCATTGACAGATACGCAGTATTTT
TRBD2 | 15 | TRBJ2-5 | TRBV5-8 | . | CASSSRGGGEQTQYF | TGTGCCAGCAGCTCTAGGGGCGGGGGTGAACAGACCCAGTACTTC
. | 16 | TRBJ2-1 | TRBV19 | . | CASSMWGRSSYNEQFF | TGTGCCAGTAGTATGTGGGGCCGGAGCTCCTACAATGAGCAGTTCTTC
TRBD1 | 14 | TRBJ2-4 | TRBV19 | . | CASTGTGGKNIQYF | TGTGCCAGCACCGGGACAGGGGGGAAAAACATTCAGTACTTC
. | 16 | TRBJ2-4 | TRBV28 | . | CASSLVGLLAKNIQYF | TGTGCCAGCAGTTTGGTGGGACTGCTAGCCAAAAACATTCAGTACTTC
. | 14 | TRBJ2-7 | TRBV10-3 | . | CASQSRTGPYEQYF | TGTGCCAGCCAGAGTCGGACTGGGCCCTACGAGCAGTACTTC
. | 12 | TRBJ1-2 | TRBV12-3/TRBV12-4 | . | CASSIGGYGYTF | TGTGCCAGCAGCATCGGGGGTTATGGCTACACCTTC
TRBD2 | 15 | TRBJ2-2 | TRBV24-1 | . | CATSVSGRAVGELFF | TGTGCCACCAGTGTGAGCGGGAGGGCGGTCGGGGAGCTGTTTTTT
TRBD1 | 11 | TRBJ1-2 | TRBV6-5 | . | CASTQGRGYTF | TGTGCCAGCACACAGGGGCGAGGCTACACCTTC
TRBD2 | 16 | TRBJ2-1 | TRBV28 | . | CATLGASGYSYNEQFF | TGTGCCACTCTAGGGGCTAGCGGGTACTCCTACAATGAGCAGTTCTTC
. | 14 | TRBJ2-7 | TRBV15 | . | CATSRDRGMSEQYF | TGTGCCACCAGCAGAGACAGGGGAATGAGCGAGCAGTACTTC
. | 15 | TRBJ2-1 | TRBV9 | . | CASSVDPTRDNEQFF | TGTGCCAGCAGCGTAGACCCGACTAGGGACAATGAGCAGTTCTTC
. | 12 | TRBJ1-1 | TRBV7-2 | . | CASSLSFTEAFF | TGTGCCAGCAGCTTATCTTTCACTGAAGCTTTCTTT
. | 15 | TRBJ2-1 | TRBV24-1 | . | CATRGSTSSYNEQFF | TGTGCCACCAGGGGCTCTACTAGCTCCTACAATGAGCAGTTCTTC
. | 15 | TRBJ1-4 | TRBV5-6 | . | CASSLAWQGNEKLFF | TGTGCCAGCAGCTTGGCCTGGCAGGGCAATGAAAAACTGTTTTTT
. | 14 | TRBJ1-6 | TRBV7-9 | . | CASSLGQVNSPLHF | TGTGCCAGCAGCTTGGGACAAGTCAATTCACCCCTCCACTTT